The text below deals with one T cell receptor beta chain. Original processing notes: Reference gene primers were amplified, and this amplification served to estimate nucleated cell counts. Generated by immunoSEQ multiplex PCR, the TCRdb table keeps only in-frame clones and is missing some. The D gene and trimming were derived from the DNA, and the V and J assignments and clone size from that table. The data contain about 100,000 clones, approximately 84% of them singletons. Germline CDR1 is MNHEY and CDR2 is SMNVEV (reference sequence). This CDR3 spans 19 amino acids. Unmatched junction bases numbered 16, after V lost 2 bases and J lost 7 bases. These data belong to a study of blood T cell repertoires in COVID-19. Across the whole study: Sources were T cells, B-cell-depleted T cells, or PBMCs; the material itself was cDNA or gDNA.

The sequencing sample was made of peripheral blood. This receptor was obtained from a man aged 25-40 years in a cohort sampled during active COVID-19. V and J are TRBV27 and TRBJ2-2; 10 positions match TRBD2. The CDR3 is CASSLATLRAGGADGELFF. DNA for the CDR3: TGTGCCAGCAGTTTAGCCACCTTGAGAGCGGGGGGGGCGGACGGGGAGCTGTTTTTT.